Following are 32 T cell receptor beta chains from one sample sequenced in a study of shared clonotypes between healthy human individuals. Generated by immunoSEQ multiplex PCR, the TCRdb table keeps only in-frame clones and is missing some. The sample lists roughly 110,000 clones, around two thirds occurring once. Sequencing was done on a sample of memory CD8+ T cells sorted from blood. Subset indicated: CD45RO+ cells pooled with CCR7-negative TemRA cells. The receptors come from a woman aged 30 to 39 in good health.

The J gene is TRBJ2-6, the V gene TRBV15; 7 bases line up with TRBD1. V lost 3 bases and J lost 2; bases outside the gene matches: 4. The CDR3 has 16 residues. Germline loops: CDR1 LNHNV, CDR2 YYDKDF (reference sequence). The chain's CDR3 is CATSRGDRAGANVLTF. The DNA of the CDR3 is TGTGCCACCAGCAGGGGTGACAGGGCTGGGGCCAACGTCCTGACTTTC.

The chain has TRBV5-5 and TRBJ2-1; 8 nucleotides align to TRBD1. Losses at the gene ends were 7 bases for V and 4 bases for J; bases not matched to a gene: 4. This CDR3 comprises 13 residues. The germline V gene has CDR1 SGHKS and CDR2 YYEKEE (reference sequence). CDR3 loop: CASVTGGYNEQFF. The CDR3 DNA is TGTGCCAGCGTAACAGGGGGATACAATGAGCAGTTCTTC.

In nucleotides, the CDR3 is TGTGCCAGCAGCTTGACGCGATTTGAGAAACGATTCGGGAACACTGAAGCTTTCTTT. Protein product: CASSLTRFEKRFGNTEAFF. This rearrangement joins TRBV7-8 to TRBJ1-1, with D unresolved. CDR3 size: 19 residues. Germline CDR1 SGHVS, CDR2 FQNEAQ. V was trimmed by 3 bases and J by 1 base, leaving 24 bases between them.

V gene TRBV23-1 combines with J gene TRBJ2-7; the match to TRBD1 covers 7 bases. TRBV23-1 is marked as an open reading frame, function uncertain. The CDR3 sequence is 15 residues long. Trimming took 9 bases from V and 0 from J; bases not matched to a gene: 11. CDR3 coding DNA: TGCGCCAGTCAGGCCGGGACAGCGGACTCCTACGAGCAGTACTTC. This encodes CASQAGTADSYEQYF.

V gene TRBV28 combines with J gene TRBJ2-7, with 7 nucleotides matching TRBD2. Germline assignment: CDR1 MDHEN and CDR2 SYDVKM. V shed 2 bases and J 0 bases; nucleotides not matched to a gene: 7. CDR3 length: 16 amino acids. The CDR3 DNA reads TGTGCCAGCAGTTTAGCGGGGAAGCGGGGCTCCTACGAGCAGTACTTC. Its translation: CASSLAGKRGSYEQYF.

The chain carries TRBV6-5 and TRBJ2-1; 9 bases match TRBD1. Germline trimming cut 6 bases from V and 5 bases from J; bases unmatched to any gene: 8. CDR1 and CDR2 from the germline V gene are MNHEY and SVGAGI. The CDR3 consists of 15 residues. In nucleotides, the CDR3 is TGTGCCAGCAGCCACCGGGACAGGGTCCACAATGAGCAGTTCTTC. Residues: CASSHRDRVHNEQFF.

This clone was detected only a few times. V gene TRBV29-1 combines with J gene TRBJ2-1, with 12 bases lining up with TRBD2. V was clipped by 7 bases and J by 3 bases; unmatched bases: 7. The CDR3 spans 15 residues. The germline V gene has CDR1 SQVTM and CDR2 ANQGSEA. The CDR3 sequence: CSGTSGTPLYNEQFF. CDR3 sequence (DNA): TGCAGCGGGACTAGCGGGACTCCCCTCTACAATGAGCAGTTCTTC.

The V call is TRBV2, the J call TRBJ2-1; a possible D gene is TRBD2 (6 bases). The length of the CDR3 is 16 residues. The V gene lost 9 bases and the J gene lost 7 bases, with 25 bases spanning the gap. From germline, CDR1 is SNHLY and CDR2 FYNNEI. The CDR3 reads CASPRLGGNTGNEQFF. DNA for the CDR3: TGTGCCAGTCCAAGACTGGGCGGGAACACGGGGAATGAGCAGTTCTTC.

The chain employs TRBV5-1 and TRBJ2-7, with D perhaps TRBD1 (5 bases). Germline CDR1 SGHRS, CDR2 YFSETQ. Trimming took 5 bases from V and 7 from J, leaving 10 bases between them. CDR3 length equals 11 residues. This chain's CDR3 is CASRWGLEQYF. For the CDR3, the DNA is TGCGCCAGCAGATGGGGCCTTGAGCAGTACTTC.

With regard to this clone: Given a much more abundant clone one base away, this may be a read error. This sample includes further DNA sequences coding for the same CDR3. For the CDR3, the DNA is TGTGCCATCAGTGAGTCTAAAGCTAGCGGGGACTACAATGAGCAGTTCTTC. Translated: CAISESKASGDYNEQFF. The chain has TRBV10-3 and TRBJ2-1, with 9 bases lining up with TRBD2. The CDR3 covers 17 residues. V dropped 0 bases and J dropped 3; count of bases not matched to a gene: 6. The germline V gene encodes CDR1 ENHRY and CDR2 SYGVKD.

This clone was detected ten times or more. DNA of the CDR3: TGTGCCAGCAGCCCCACCGGACCTTGGGGCGAGCAGTACTTC. This gives the protein CASSPTGPWGEQYF. The chain joins TRBV6-5 to TRBJ2-7; D is undetermined. The germline gives CDR1 MNHEY, CDR2 SVGAGI. Deletions cut 6 bases from V and 6 bases from J, with 18 bases between. The CDR3 has 14 amino acids.

This clone was seen a few times. In nucleotides, the CDR3 is TGTGCCTGGAGAGAGGGGCCGGAGCAGTACTTC. Translation gives CAWREGPEQYF. The V gene is TRBV30, the J gene TRBJ2-7; the D call may be TRBD1 or TRBD2 (5 bases each). This CDR3 region has 11 residues. V lost 3 bases and J lost 7, with 10 bases in between. Germline V gives CDR1 GTSNPN, CDR2 SVGIG (reference sequence).

The chain carries TRBV4-2 and TRBJ2-3, with TRBD2 as a possible D gene (5 bases). The V and J ends lost 0 bases and 11 bases respectively, with 12 bases between them. The CDR3 is made up of 13 amino acids. Germline V CDR1 and CDR2: LGHNA, YNFKEQ. The CDR3 DNA reads TGTGCCAGCAGCCAAGATTCGGCGGGCGGGCAGTATTTT. It yields the protein CASSQDSAGGQYF.

This clone was counted only a few times. CDR3 region: CASSPLAEVVNEQFF. The CDR3 bases are TGTGCCAGCAGTCCACTAGCGGAGGTGGTCAATGAGCAGTTCTTC. V usage is TRBV6-5 and J usage is TRBJ2-1; 8 nucleotides align to TRBD2. Losses at the gene ends were 5 bases for V and 6 bases for J; bases not matched to a gene: 9. Germline loops: CDR1 MNHEY, CDR2 SVGAGI. This CDR3 comprises 15 residues.

Comment on this clone: Other nucleotide sequences from this sample produce the same CDR3. This chain's CDR3 is CASSQEEASSYEQYF. In DNA form, the CDR3 reads TGTGCCAGCAGCCAAGAAGAGGCTAGTTCCTACGAGCAGTACTTC. This rearrangement joins TRBV14 to TRBJ2-7; D unresolved. Germline loops: CDR1 SGHDN, CDR2 FVKESK. The CDR3 spans 15 residues. With 0 bases removed from V and 1 base from J, the gap between germline ends came to 10 bases.

This clone was detected a few times. Here the CDR3 reads CASSLRAGSGRAYEQYF. In nucleotides, the CDR3 is TGTGCCAGTAGTCTCAGGGCAGGATCCGGGAGGGCCTACGAGCAGTACTTC. The chain couples TRBV19 to TRBJ2-7; 8 bases align to TRBD2. V lost 5 bases, J lost 2 bases, and 14 bases stayed unmatched. This CDR3 has 17 amino acids. Germline V gene data show CDR1 as LNHDA and CDR2 as SQIVND (reference sequence). The full variable domain, its missing parts supplied by reference TRBV19 and TRBJ2-7, is DGGITQSPKYLFRKEGQNVTLSCEQNLNHDAMYWYRQDPGQGLRLIYYSQIVNDFQKGDIAEGYSVSREKKESFPLTVTSAQKNPTAFYLCASSLRAGSGRAYEQYFGPGTRLTVT.

This chain connects TRBV5-1 to TRBJ1-2; the match to TRBD1 covers 7 bases. The CDR3 runs to 16 residues. Trimming removed 4 bases from V and 2 bases from J; junction bases left unmatched: 11. The germline V gene encodes CDR1 SGHRS and CDR2 YFSETQ. The DNA for the CDR3 is TGCGCCAGCAGCCCGGGACAGTGGGGACCAAACTATGGCTACACCTTC. The encoded protein is CASSPGQWGPNYGYTF.

The chain couples TRBV5-1 to TRBJ2-1; 8 bases align to TRBD1. The V segment lost 2 bases and the J segment 6 bases; nucleotides outside the gene matches: 4. The CDR3 is 14 amino acids. Germline V gene lookup returns CDR1 SGHRS and CDR2 YFSETQ. Written as DNA, the CDR3 is TGCGCCAGCAGCTTCGGGACAGGTGGCAATGAGCAGTTCTTC. As protein: CASSFGTGGNEQFF.

The chain employs TRBV28 and TRBJ2-3, with 7 bases identical to TRBD2. Germline CDR1 is MDHEN and CDR2 is SYDVKM. This CDR3 comprises 18 residues. The V and J ends lost 5 bases and 4 bases, in that order; junction bases with no gene match: 18. CDR3 nucleotides: TGTGCCAGCAGTGCACTATGGGGAGCCCGGGGGAGGGCAGATACGCAGTATTTT. Residues: CASSALWGARGRADTQYF.

The sample holds many counts of this clone. V and J are TRBV5-1 and TRBJ1-4, with TRBD1 matching 8 bases. This CDR3 has 17 residues. Unmatched junction bases numbered 11, after V lost 1 base and J lost 6 bases. CDR1 is SGHRS and CDR2 is YFSETQ in the germline V gene. The CDR3 protein is CASSLSGGRVDDEKLFF. CDR3 nucleotide sequence: TGCGCCAGCAGCTTGTCAGGGGGCCGGGTGGATGATGAAAAACTGTTTTTT. The whole variable domain, remainder taken from reference TRBV5-1 and TRBJ1-4, is KAGVTQTPRYLIKTRGQQVTLSCSPISGHRSVSWYQQTPGQGLQFLFEYFSETQRNKGNFPGRFSGRQFSNSRSEMNVSTLELGDSALYLCASSLSGGRVDDEKLFFGSGTQLSVL.

The sample holds many counts of this clone. The chain links TRBV19 to TRBJ1-5, with D perhaps matching TRBD1 (5 bases). The CDR3 extends over 13 amino acids. The V gene lost 7 bases and the J gene lost 7 bases, with 14 bases spanning the gap. Per germline, CDR1 LNHDA and CDR2 SQIVND (reference sequence). CDR3 DNA sequence: TGTGCCAGTACCGAACAGGTGCAGCAGCCCCAGCATTTT. Its translation: CASTEQVQQPQHF.

The chain recombines TRBV5-1 with TRBJ1-2; unclear D gene. Germline CDR1 is SGHRS and CDR2 is YFSETQ. This CDR3 region has 15 residues. V was shortened by 7 bases and J by 5 bases, with 21 bases between the two germline ends. CDR3 DNA sequence: TGCGCCAGCGGTCGCTTTGTAAGGGAGGGTTATGGCTACACCTTC. Protein sequence: CASGRFVREGYGYTF.

There are a few counts of this clone. The chain uses TRBV4-1 and TRBJ1-1, with a weak D call TRBD1 (5 bases). Germline lookup yields CDR1 MGHRA and CDR2 YSYEKL. V lost 4 bases to trimming and J lost 2 bases, with 11 bases between them. CDR3 length equals 14 residues. CDR3 nucleotides: TGCGCCAGCAGCCCTTGGACACGAAACACTGAAGCTTTCTTT. This translates into CASSPWTRNTEAFF.

The V call is TRBV5-3, the J call TRBJ2-7, with D maybe TRBD2 (5 bases). TRBV5-3 is given ORF status, its function remaining uncertain. The CDR3 has 15 amino acids. V dropped 10 bases and J dropped 0 bases, with 20 bases sitting between them. This CDR3 reads CARHLPRGSSYEQYF. DNA of the CDR3: TGTGCCCGACACCTCCCTCGGGGTTCCTCCTACGAGCAGTACTTC.

The chain employs TRBV28 and TRBJ2-5; 11 nucleotides match TRBD2. CDR1 is MDHEN, CDR2 SYDVKM, per germline. J lost 2 bases, V lost 0 bases, and 8 bases had no gene match. The CDR3 totals 18 residues. The CDR3 reads CASSLWERLAGPQETQYF. The CDR3 bases are TGTGCCAGCAGTTTATGGGAAAGACTAGCGGGACCGCAAGAGACCCAGTACTTC.

The chain has TRBV2 and TRBJ2-3; TRBD2 matches 7 bases. Germline V gene lookup returns CDR1 SNHLY and CDR2 FYNNEI. J gave up 3 bases and V 8 bases, and 8 bases lay outside the gene matches. This CDR3 is built from 14 residues. The CDR3 DNA follows: TGTGCCAGCTGGTACGGCGGGAGTACAGATACGCAGTATTTT. Translation gives CASWYGGSTDTQYF.

The J gene is TRBJ2-3, the V gene TRBV25-1; D remains unclear. Trimming took 1 base from V and 2 from J, leaving 10 bases between them. Germline CDR1 is MGHDK and CDR2 is SYGVNS. The CDR3 has 15 amino acids. The DNA of the CDR3 is TGTGCCAGCAGTGAATCCCGCTTACTCACAGATACGCAGTATTTT. Translated: CASSESRLLTDTQYF.

The chain joins TRBV4-1 to TRBJ2-3; D is unresolved. V was clipped by 0 bases and J by 3 bases, with 16 bases between them. The CDR3 runs 17 residues. CDR1 is MGHRA, CDR2 YSYEKL, per germline. In DNA form, the CDR3 reads TGCGCCAGCAGCCAAGAGGGTCCCCCTTCCTTAACAGATACGCAGTATTTT. Translating it yields CASSQEGPPSLTDTQYF.

This clone has more than one count but fewer than ten. The chain links TRBV10-3 to TRBJ2-7; no clear D gene. Germline V gene sequence: CDR1 ENHRY, CDR2 SYGVKD. Trimming removed 2 bases from V and 3 bases from J, with 8 bases in between. This CDR3 has 13 residues. This chain's CDR3 is CAISEEQFYEQYF. The CDR3 DNA reads TGTGCCATCAGTGAGGAGCAATTCTACGAGCAGTACTTC.

This chain uses TRBV15 with TRBJ2-3, with 8 bases aligning to TRBD2. Trimming at V came to 0 bases and at J to 4 bases, leaving 12 bases not matched to a gene. The V gene's germline CDR1 is LNHNV and CDR2 YYDKDF (reference sequence). The CDR3 contains 18 residues. For the CDR3, the DNA is TGTGCCACCAGCAGAGATTTCCCAGCGGGAGATTGGGCAGATACGCAGTATTTT. It encodes CATSRDFPAGDWADTQYF.

The V call is TRBV25-1, the J call TRBJ2-2, with no clear D. The V and J ends lost 9 bases and 4 bases respectively, with 21 bases between them. Germline V gene sequence: CDR1 MGHDK, CDR2 SYGVNS. The CDR3 contains 16 residues. CDR3 sequence reads: CASRPDTVGSTGELFF. The DNA for the CDR3 is TGTGCCAGTCGGCCAGACACGGTGGGATCCACCGGGGAGCTGTTTTTT.

This clone was observed once. The V and J genes are TRBV28 and TRBJ1-5; D is uncertain. This CDR3 region has 15 residues. V was trimmed by 3 bases and J by 3 bases, leaving 12 bases between them. Germline assignment: CDR1 MDHEN and CDR2 SYDVKM. The CDR3 here is CASSLFSGYNQPQHF. CDR3 sequence (DNA): TGTGCCAGCAGTTTGTTCTCGGGGTACAATCAGCCCCAGCATTTT.